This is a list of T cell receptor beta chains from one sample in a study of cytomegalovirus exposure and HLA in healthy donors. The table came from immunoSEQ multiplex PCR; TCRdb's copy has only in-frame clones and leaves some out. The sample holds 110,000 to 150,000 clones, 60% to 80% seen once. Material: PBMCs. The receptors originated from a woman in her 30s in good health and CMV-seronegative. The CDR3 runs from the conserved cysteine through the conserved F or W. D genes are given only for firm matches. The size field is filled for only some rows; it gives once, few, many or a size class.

TGTGCCAGCAGCAGGATAGGAAGAGATGGCTACACCTTC CASSRIGRDGYTF TRBJ1-2 . TRBV27 .
TGCGCCAGCAAGGGACACCAAGCTAACTATGGCTACACCTTC CASKGHQANYGYTF TRBJ1-2 . TRBV5-1 .
TGTGCCAGCAGCTTGGACAGGGGATTTGGCTACACCTTC CASSLDRGFGYTF TRBJ1-2 . TRBV5-6 TRBD1
TGCGCCAGCAGCTTCGCCGGGACAGCACCTGAAGCTTTCTTT CASSFAGTAPEAFF TRBJ1-1 . TRBV5-1 TRBD1
TGTGCCAGCAGCCGCGGACAGGGGAGCACTGAAGCTTTCTTT CASSRGQGSTEAFF TRBJ1-1 few TRBV7-3 TRBD1
TGTGCCACCAGCAGAACGCGCGGACAGGTGAGCAATCAGCCCCAGCATTTT CATSRTRGQVSNQPQHF TRBJ1-5 . TRBV15 TRBD1
TGTGCCAGTAGACTCCAAGGCGCACAAGAGACCCAGTACTTC CASRLQGAQETQYF TRBJ2-5 once TRBV6-5 .
TGTGCCAGTAGTAGAGACCCCGCGGGGGGGTTGACAGATACGCAGTATTTT CASSRDPAGGLTDTQYF TRBJ2-3 few TRBV19 TRBD2
TGTGCCAGCAGCCCGACGGGCCGAGGACTCTATGGCTACACCTTC CASSPTGRGLYGYTF TRBJ1-2 few TRBV7-2 .
TGTGCCAGCAGCTCCAGCGGGGGCTACGAGCAGTACTTC CASSSSGGYEQYF TRBJ2-7 . TRBV11-2 TRBD2
TGCGCCAGCAGTGAGGCAGGGTGGGACTATGGCTACACCTTC CASSEAGWDYGYTF TRBJ1-2 . TRBV10-2 .
TGTGCCAGCAGCTTAGGGTGGTCCAACCGGGGCTATGGCTACACCTTC CASSLGWSNRGYGYTF TRBJ1-2 . TRBV7-9 .
TGTGCCAGTAGTATAGACGTCCAAGTAGTCTACGAGCAGTACTTC CASSIDVQVVYEQYF TRBJ2-7 . TRBV19 .
TGTGCCAGCAGTTCCCCCCCCAACAATGAGCAGTTCTTC CASSSPPNNEQFF TRBJ2-1 . TRBV6-5 .
TGTGCCAGCAGCTGGGGACAGAACACTGAAGCTTTCTTT CASSWGQNTEAFF TRBJ1-1 few TRBV7-2 .
TGTGCCAGCAGCTTGGCCGGGACAGGGATGTACCAAGAGACCCAGTACTTC CASSLAGTGMYQETQYF TRBJ2-5 few TRBV5-6 TRBD1
TGTGCCAGCAGTCTACCGACAGGGCGCGCTTTCTTT CASSLPTGRAFF TRBJ1-1 . TRBV6-1 TRBD1
TGTGCCAGCAGCCAACCCACAGGGGGCGCGGATGGCTACACCTTC CASSQPTGGADGYTF TRBJ1-2 . TRBV7-2 TRBD1
TGTGCCAGCAGCCCCCGACTGGCCCCTGGAACCGGGGAGCTGTTTTTT CASSPRLAPGTGELFF TRBJ2-2 . TRBV7-6 .
TGTGCCAGCAGCCGATACTTGCATCCCTACGAGCAGTACTTC CASSRYLHPYEQYF TRBJ2-7 . TRBV7-3 .
TGTGCCAGCAGTATCGACAGGGCTAGCTCTGGAAACACCATATATTTT CASSIDRASSGNTIYF TRBJ1-3 once TRBV25-1 TRBD1
TGTGCTAGTGGTTTGGCGGCAGGGGGGGGAAACACCATATATTTT CASGLAAGGGNTIYF TRBJ1-3 . TRBV12-5 TRBD1
TGTGCCAGCAGTGATAAGTGGGACAGAAAAGAGACCCAGTACTTC CASSDKWDRKETQYF TRBJ2-5 . TRBV6-1 TRBD1
TGCAGCGTTGAAGATCTGGCTAGCGGGGGTTACAATGAGCAGTTCTTC CSVEDLASGGYNEQFF TRBJ2-1 . TRBV29-1 TRBD2
TGTGCCAGCAGTGGGGAGTTAAGCTCCTACAATGAGCAGTTCTTC CASSGELSSYNEQFF TRBJ2-1 . TRBV6-4 .
TGTGCAAGTCGCTTAGTGGCAGTACATAGCAATCAGCCCCAGCATTTT CASRLVAVHSNQPQHF TRBJ1-5 few TRBV12-2 .
TGTGCCAGCCGCCCAGGGCCAGCTAACTATGGCTACACCTTC CASRPGPANYGYTF TRBJ1-2 . TRBV6-5 .
TGTGCCAGCAGTGCAACATCAGGGGCGAACACTGAAGCTTTCTTT CASSATSGANTEAFF TRBJ1-1 . TRBV6-4 .
TGTGCCTGGAGTGTCACAGGGGGCAGGAGCTATGGCTACACCTTC CAWSVTGGRSYGYTF TRBJ1-2 few TRBV30 TRBD1
TGTGCCAGCAGCATCACGGAGAGCTCTGGAAACACCATATATTTT CASSITESSGNTIYF TRBJ1-3 . TRBV6-1 .
TGTGCCAGCAGGGGAACTAGCGGGGGATACAATGAGCAGTTCTTC CASRGTSGGYNEQFF TRBJ2-1 . TRBV6-5 TRBD2
TGTGCCAGCAGTGACCTAGCGCTGAAGACTAGCACAGATACGCAGTATTTT CASSDLALKTSTDTQYF TRBJ2-3 . TRBV2 .
TGTGCCAGCGGCACCCGGGACAGGGGGCTGGATAATGAAAAACTGTTTTTT CASGTRDRGLDNEKLFF TRBJ1-4 . TRBV5-8 TRBD1
TGCGCCAGCATGGAGAACTCCTATAATTCACCCCTCCACTTT CASMENSYNSPLHF TRBJ1-6 . TRBV10-2 .
TGTGCCAGCAGCTTTTTCGGACAGGGCAGCTACGAGCAGTACTTC CASSFFGQGSYEQYF TRBJ2-7 . TRBV5-4 TRBD1
TGCGCCAGCAGCCAAGATATGGACAGCCCCCTCCACTTT CASSQDMDSPLHF TRBJ1-6 few TRBV4-3 .
TGTGCCACCAGCAGAGGGGCTGGATACGATGAGCAGTTCTTC CATSRGAGYDEQFF TRBJ2-1 . TRBV15 .
TGTGCCAGCAGTTACGTCGTCAGGGGGGCGGACACTGAAGCTTTCTTT CASSYVVRGADTEAFF TRBJ1-1 . TRBV6-5 TRBD1
TGTGCCAGCAGTTCTGGGAGTCCTTATGGCTACACCTTC CASSSGSPYGYTF TRBJ1-2 . TRBV6-5 .
TGTGCCAGTACCCCAGGGTTGTCGGGCTATGGCTACACCTTC CASTPGLSGYGYTF TRBJ1-2 . TRBV19 .
TGTGCCTGGAGTGTACGGGGGAACACTGAAGCTTTCTTT CAWSVRGNTEAFF TRBJ1-1 . TRBV30 .
TGTGCCAGCAGACCACAGGGGGCTGGGAGAGAGCAGTACTTC CASRPQGAGREQYF TRBJ2-5 . TRBV6-1 TRBD1
TGTGCCAGCAGCCCCCGGGGGGGAGACAGCACAGATACGCAGTATTTT CASSPRGGDSTDTQYF TRBJ2-3 few TRBV9 TRBD2
TGTGCCAGCAGACGACAGCCGAATCAGCCCCAGCATTTT CASRRQPNQPQHF TRBJ1-5 . TRBV6-6 .
TGTGCCAGCAGTTTTCCCGGGACTACAGAGCAGTTCTTC CASSFPGTTEQFF TRBJ2-1 . TRBV28 TRBD2
TGTGCCAAGACAGGGGGCCCCTACAATGAGCAGTTCTTC CAKTGGPYNEQFF TRBJ2-1 . TRBV2 TRBD1
TGTGCCAGCAGCTTCGGGGACAGAAATAATGAAAAACTGTTTTTT CASSFGDRNNEKLFF TRBJ1-4 . TRBV7-9 TRBD1
TGTGCCAGCAGGGGACTAGTTGGCCACGGGGAGCTGTTTTTT CASRGLVGHGELFF TRBJ2-2 . TRBV6-5 TRBD2
TGTGCCAGCAGTGAAGACAGGGGGAACTATGGCTACACCTTC CASSEDRGNYGYTF TRBJ1-2 . TRBV6-1 TRBD1
TGTGCCAGTAGCCCAGATCCGCTGTCGGGGATGGTTGATTCACCCCTCCACTTT CASSPDPLSGMVDSPLHF TRBJ1-6 . TRBV19 .
TGTGCCAGCTTGCTAGCGGTTCTCAACACCGGGGAGCTGTTTTTT CASLLAVLNTGELFF TRBJ2-2 . TRBV7-8 TRBD2
TGTGCCAGCAGCGCTCAGGGGGCGAGGACCGGGGAGCTGTTTTTT CASSAQGARTGELFF TRBJ2-2 . TRBV9 TRBD1
TGTGCCAGCAGTACCAGCGTCGAGGGCGAGCAGTACTTC CASSTSVEGEQYF TRBJ2-7 . TRBV5-4 .
TGTGCCAGTAGTAGGGACAGGGGTTATTCACCCCTCCACTTT CASSRDRGYSPLHF TRBJ1-6 few TRBV19 TRBD1
TGTGCCAGCAGCCCCTCCAGCGGGGGGGCAAGGAATGAGCAGTTCTTC CASSPSSGGARNEQFF TRBJ2-1 . TRBV7-6 TRBD2
TGTGCCAGCAGCCACCTGGCTCGAATGAACACTGAAGCTTTCTTT CASSHLARMNTEAFF TRBJ1-1 . TRBV14 .
TGTGCCAGTACTATAGAGGGGGGGCAAGCTTTCTTT CASTIEGGQAFF TRBJ1-1 . TRBV19 .